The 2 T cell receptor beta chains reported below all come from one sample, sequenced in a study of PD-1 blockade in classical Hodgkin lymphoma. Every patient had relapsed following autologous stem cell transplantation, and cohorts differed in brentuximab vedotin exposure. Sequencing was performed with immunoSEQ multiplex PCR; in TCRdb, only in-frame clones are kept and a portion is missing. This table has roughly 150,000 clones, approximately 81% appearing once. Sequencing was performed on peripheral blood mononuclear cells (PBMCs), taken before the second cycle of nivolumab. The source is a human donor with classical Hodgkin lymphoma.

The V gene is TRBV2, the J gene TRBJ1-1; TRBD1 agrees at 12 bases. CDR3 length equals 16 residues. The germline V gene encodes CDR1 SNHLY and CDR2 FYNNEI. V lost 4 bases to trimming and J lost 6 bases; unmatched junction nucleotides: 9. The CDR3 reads CASSVDRDRGRAEAFF. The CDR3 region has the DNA TGTGCCAGCAGTGTGGATAGGGACAGGGGGCGGGCTGAAGCTTTCTTT.

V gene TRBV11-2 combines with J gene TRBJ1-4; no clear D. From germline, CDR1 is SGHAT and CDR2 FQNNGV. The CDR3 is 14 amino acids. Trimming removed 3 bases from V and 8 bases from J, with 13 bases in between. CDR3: CASSLGSISEKLFF. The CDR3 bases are TGTGCCAGCAGCTTGGGTAGTATAAGCGAAAAACTGTTTTTT.